These 18 T cell receptor beta chains came from one sample sequenced in a study of T cells after yellow fever vaccination. A single record per CDR3 protein comes from TCRdb applying MiXCR to the 5' RACE reads. The sample lists hundreds of thousands of distinct CDR3 sequences; 12% were seen once. The sample was PBMCs, taken on the day of the yellow fever booster vaccination. The receptors originated from a man under 40 who received the YFV17D yellow fever vaccine.

This clonotype showed up just a few times. The gene calls are TRBV20-1 and TRBJ1-1; D may be TRBD1 (5 bases). V was pared by 0 bases and J by 1 base, with 9 bases between. CDR3 length: 14 amino acids. Germline CDR1 reads DFQATT; CDR2 reads SNEGSKA (reference sequence). The CDR3 reads CSAREGGANTEAFF. As DNA, the CDR3 is TGCAGTGCTAGAGAGGGTGGGGCGAACACTGAAGCTTTCTTT.

The table lists this clonotype with a few counts. The chain recombines TRBV9 with TRBJ2-1; D gene ambiguous. The V end was cut by 4 bases, the J end by 12 bases, with 14 bases between. This CDR3 contains 12 residues. Germline V gene data show CDR1 as SGDLS and CDR2 as YYNGEE. CDR3 DNA sequence: TGTGCCAGCAGCCGTGAGGCTAGTAGGCAGTTCTTC. Translated: CASSREASRQFF.

The chain joins TRBV7-2 to TRBJ2-5; D perhaps matches TRBD2 (7 bases). The V end was cut by 5 bases, the J end by 9 bases, with 19 bases between. The germline gives CDR1 SGHTA, CDR2 FQGNSA. This CDR3 region has 14 residues. The CDR3 sequence is CASSTDAGAAAQYF. In DNA, the CDR3 is TGTGCCAGCAGCACCGACGCGGGGGCGGCGGCCCAGTACTTC.

This clonotype was seen just once. The chain uses TRBV2 and TRBJ2-2; no reliable D call. CDR3 length: 13 residues. Germline CDR1 and CDR2: SNHLY and FYNNEI. Trimming cost V 4 bases and J 7 bases, with 10 bases left between them. The CDR3 region is CASSVQAIGELFF. Written as DNA, the CDR3 is TGTGCCAGCAGTGTTCAGGCGATCGGGGAGCTGTTTTTT.

This clonotype was observed a few times. The chain links TRBV28 to TRBJ1-4; TRBD1 matches at 11 bases. CDR3 length: 15 residues. CDR1 is MDHEN, CDR2 SYDVKM, per germline. V was pared by 5 bases and J by 7 bases, with 6 bases of the junction left unmatched. CDR3 sequence: CASSDSGTGGEKLFF. The CDR3 nucleotides read TGTGCCAGCAGTGACTCCGGGACAGGGGGTGAAAAACTGTTTTTT.

A few counts support this clonotype. This chain joins TRBV20-1 and TRBJ1-5, with a weak D call TRBD1 (5 bases). Germline V gene data show CDR1 as DFQATT and CDR2 as SNEGSKA (reference sequence). The CDR3 sequence is 13 residues long. V was trimmed by 6 bases and J by 1 base, leaving 10 bases between them. The CDR3: CSAIPGSNQPQHF. In DNA form, the CDR3 reads TGCAGTGCCATACCAGGGAGCAATCAGCCCCAGCATTTT.

The V and J genes are TRBV4-2 and TRBJ2-1; 13 bases are shared with TRBD2. There are 16 residues in the CDR3. Germline CDR1 LGHNA, CDR2 YNFKEQ. With 3 bases clipped from V and 6 bases from J, the junction kept 5 bases outside the gene matches. The CDR3 spells CASSQVGLAGLNEQFF. DNA for the CDR3: TGTGCCAGCAGCCAGGTGGGACTAGCGGGACTCAATGAGCAGTTCTTC.

This clonotype has a handful of counts. The V call is TRBV10-3, the J call TRBJ2-7, with D tentatively TRBD1 (7 bases). This CDR3 region has 14 residues. CDR1 ENHRY and CDR2 SYGVKD come from the germline V gene. Trimming pared 2 bases from V and 5 bases from J, leaving 13 bases between. CDR3 DNA: TGTGCCATCAGTGAGGACAGGGAGGCCCACGAGCAGTACTTC. Amino acids: CAISEDREAHEQYF.

The V and J genes are TRBV28 and TRBJ2-5, with D perhaps assigned TRBD1 or TRBD2 (6 bases each). Looked up from germline, CDR1 is MDHEN and CDR2 is SYDVKM. This CDR3 region has 16 residues. The V gene lost 5 bases and the J gene lost 3 bases, with 19 bases spanning the gap. CDR3 nucleotide sequence: TGTGCCAGCAGTGGGCGGAGGGGGGAAGTGAAAGAGACCCAGTACTTC. Its protein product is CASSGRRGEVKETQYF. Filled out from reference TRBV28 and TRBJ2-5, the complete variable domain reads DVKVTQSSRYLVKRTGEKVFLECVQDMDHENMFWYRQDPGLGLRLIYFSYDVKMKEKGDIPEGYSVSREKKERFSLILESASTNQTSMYLCASSGRRGEVKETQYFGPGTRLLVL.

The genes are TRBV9 and TRBJ2-7; D is perhaps TRBD2 (5 bases). Germline CDR1 SGDLS, CDR2 YYNGEE. The CDR3 sequence is 10 residues long. CDR3 amino acids: CASSARRGPV. In nucleotides, the CDR3 is TGTGCCAGCAGCGCCCGACGGGGTCCGGTA.

V is TRBV7-9 and J is TRBJ2-7; D might be TRBD2 (7 bases). Trimming pared 5 bases from V and 3 bases from J, leaving 14 bases between. Per the germline V gene, CDR1 is SEHNR and CDR2 is FQNEAQ (reference sequence). The CDR3 is made up of 14 amino acids. The CDR3 spells CASSPRGGVYEQYF. CDR3 coding DNA: TGTGCCAGCAGCCCCAGGGGAGGGGTCTACGAGCAGTACTTC.

This clonotype was found a few times. This rearrangement joins TRBV12-3 or TRBV12-4 to TRBJ2-1, with TRBD2 matching over 10 bases. J lost 7 bases, V lost 5 bases, and 11 bases had no gene match. There are 16 residues in the CDR3. As DNA, the CDR3 is TGTGCCAGCAGTATCCCCGGGACTAGCGTACTTAATGAGCAGTTCTTC. Amino acid sequence: CASSIPGTSVLNEQFF.

This clonotype has just a few counts. The rearrangement uses TRBV7-2 and TRBJ2-5, with 9 bases lining up with TRBD1. The CDR3 runs to 15 residues. Unmatched junction bases numbered 6, after V lost 1 base and J lost 6 bases. CDR1 and CDR2 from the germline V gene are SGHTA and FQGNSA. The CDR3 here is CASSLDPGQGKTQYF. The CDR3 coding sequence is TGTGCCAGCAGCTTAGATCCGGGACAGGGAAAGACCCAGTACTTC.

The J gene is TRBJ1-2, the V gene TRBV11-2, with 7 bases aligning to TRBD1. This CDR3 spans 15 amino acids. V shed 5 bases, J shed 4 bases, and the junction held 10 bases outside the gene matches. CDR1 SGHAT and CDR2 FQNNGV come from the germline V gene. The CDR3 is CASSAIQGSGYGYTF. The CDR3 DNA follows: TGTGCCAGCAGCGCAATACAGGGGTCGGGCTATGGCTACACCTTC.

This chain uses TRBV5-1 with TRBJ2-1, with TRBD2 matching 11 bases. There are 15 residues in the CDR3. J was trimmed by 5 bases and V by 4 bases; bases with no gene match: 5. Germline V gene lookup returns CDR1 SGHRS and CDR2 YFSETQ. The CDR3 spells CASSMTSGKDNEQFF. CDR3 nucleotide sequence: TGCGCCAGCAGCATGACTAGCGGGAAGGACAATGAGCAGTTCTTC. Drawing the rest from reference TRBV5-1 and TRBJ2-1, the complete variable domain is KAGVTQTPRYLIKTRGQQVTLSCSPISGHRSVSWYQQTPGQGLQFLFEYFSETQRNKGNFPGRFSGRQFSNSRSEMNVSTLELGDSALYLCASSMTSGKDNEQFFGPGTRLTVL.

A few counts support this clonotype. V usage is TRBV4-3 and J usage is TRBJ2-3; D uncertain. V lost 1 base, J lost 6 bases, and 14 bases lay in between. Germline V gene data show CDR1 as LGHNA and CDR2 as YSLEER. The CDR3 extends over 15 amino acids. This CDR3 is CASSQGTPIQDTQYF. The CDR3, as DNA: TGCGCCAGCAGCCAAGGGACCCCGATTCAGGATACGCAGTATTTT.

This clonotype showed up just a few times. V is TRBV7-2 and J is TRBJ2-7; 10 bases are shared with TRBD2. V lost 4 bases and J lost 5; bases outside the gene matches: 8. The length of the CDR3 is 15 residues. Germline-derived CDR1 and CDR2 are SGHTA and FQGNSA. The CDR3: CASSSKAGGRNEQYF. For the CDR3, the DNA is TGTGCCAGCAGCTCAAAAGCGGGAGGGAGGAACGAGCAGTACTTC.

The V gene is TRBV5-6, the J gene TRBJ2-7, with a weak D call TRBD1 (5 bases). CDR1 and CDR2 from the germline V gene are SGHDT and YYEEEE. V shed 5 bases and J shed 0 bases, with 9 bases lying between them. This CDR3 spans 13 amino acids. This CDR3 is CASRSTVSYEQYF. The CDR3 region has the DNA TGTGCCAGCAGGTCGACAGTCTCCTACGAGCAGTACTTC.